Sequencing of this T cell receptor (beta chain) was carried out in a study of T cell responses to AZD1222 COVID-19 vaccine (dated by TCRdb to the early 2020s). Notes on the research overall: Because spike-specific TCR depth and breadth did not differ between the two schedules, AZD1222 recipients who got a second dose at roughly 4 weeks were pooled with those who got a second dose at roughly 12 weeks. TCR sequencing was performed for roughly 240 trial participants, of whom about 200 were given two doses of AZD1222 and about 25 were given two doses of MenACWY control vaccine. Trial participants were enrolled by age into subgroups of 18-55, 56-69 and 70-plus years, and about 150, 27 and 61 TCR-sequenced participants, respectively, were included in these subgroups. Results and caveats for the whole study, not just this receptor: In the small 56-69-year group, the increase in depth fell short of significance, most likely because of low power. Participants were mostly white British and included more females than males, and it was suggested by the authors that clonal diversity may have been underestimated. Only a handful of AZD1222 recipients were SARS-CoV-2 seropositive at baseline, limiting conclusions about previously exposed vaccinees. CD4 TCRs associated with the vaccine covered the entire spike protein, and the dominant responses were in regions 160-218 and 743-854. Because no day 14 peak-response samples were available, the repertoires could be characterized only after the peak T cell response. Reportedly, almost half of the unique spike-specific TCRs recognized epitopes lying outside the regions that are mutated in the B.1.351 and B.1.1.7 variants. After two AZD1222 doses, both the breadth and the depth of spike-specific TCRs were significantly higher than at day 0 and than in MenACWY recipients.

For this clone: What antigen it recognizes has not been identified. Within one base of it there is no much larger clone, and no base qualities were kept.

The CDR3 regions of human TCRbeta chains were analyzed by immunosequencing. In the paper's pipeline: Repertoire TCRs were checked for matches against a reference library of SARS-CoV-2-specific TCRs that had been generated using the MIRA antigen-specificity platform. Breadth meant the fraction of unique TCRs that were SARS-CoV-2-associated, whereas depth meant the fraction of total T cells that were SARS-CoV-2-associated. Using the MIRA data, every spike-specific TCR was mapped to the spike region that the TCR reacted to and assigned to either a CD4 or a CD8 class. Log10-transformed breadth and depth values were compared by one-way ANOVA with Sidak's multiple comparisons tests. What TCRdb holds here is the immuneACCESS table cut down to in-frame rearrangements. Part of the clones is not present; checked against another copy, under half of the missing clones reflect an unresolved V gene, and the others are unexplained. D and trimming were read from the DNA, whereas the V and J calls and clone size are those reported in that table. For this sample there are about 110,000 clones; 88% appear just once. The leading ten clones occupy about 9.7% of the sample.

The time point label here, explained by the study, means: baseline before first vaccination. The vaccinee samples were drawn from two UK trials, COV001 and COV002, one of which was a single-blind randomized controlled phase 2/3 trial testing AZD1222 (ChAdOx1 nCoV-19) in healthy adults. Trial participant PBMC samples were collected at day 0 and day 28 after the second dose for TCRbeta chain sequencing. The sequences come from peripheral blood, collected on day 0 of AZD1222 vaccination. The source is an adult in good health.

The sequenced DNA: TGCGCCAGCAGCCAACATAGCGGGAGAGGAGATACGCAGTATTTT. Translation gives CASSQHSGRGDTQYF. The chain uses TRBV4-3 and TRBJ2-3; the central 9 bases match TRBD2. V and J are trimmed by 2 bases and 5 bases, and the gene matches miss 5 bases of the junction. CDR1 and CDR2 were assigned from the germline V gene as LGHNA and YSLEER. The CDR3, cysteine through phenylalanine, is 15 amino acids long. The entry retains the CDR3 DNA only, 45 bases that are in frame from base 1.